What follows are 14 T cell receptor beta chains derived from one specimen sequenced in a study of T cell responses to AZD1222 COVID-19 vaccine. The protocol was immunoSEQ multiplex PCR, while the TCRdb copy is restricted to in-frame clones and leaves out a portion. The sample consists of 150,000 or so clones, around 85% of them appearing once. The material was peripheral blood, obtained on day 0 of AZD1222 vaccination. These receptors originate from an adult in good health.

This clone was observed a few times. The chain has TRBV5-1 and TRBJ1-2; D is unclear. There are 14 residues in the CDR3. Deletions cut 0 bases from V and 2 bases from J, with 8 bases between. The germline CDR1 and CDR2 sequences are SGHRS and YFSETQ. The CDR3, as DNA: TGCGCCAGCAGCTTGGGAGGAGAGAACTATGGCTACACCTTC. Translating gives CASSLGGENYGYTF.

The chain employs TRBV12-5 and TRBJ1-1; D might be TRBD1 (6 bases). The CDR3 runs 15 residues. Trimming pared 2 bases from V and 6 bases from J, leaving 16 bases between. The V gene's germline CDR1 is LGHNT and CDR2 FRNRAP. CDR3 loop: CASGLTRGPGAEAFF. The CDR3 coding sequence is TGTGCTAGTGGTTTGACCCGGGGGCCAGGCGCTGAAGCTTTCTTT.

Turning to this clone: Mismatch with germline at one junction end may stem from a read error. The J gene is TRBJ2-2, the V gene TRBV4-1; 7 bases are a match to TRBD1. The CDR3 spans 16 residues. Germline V lookup: CDR1 MGHRA, CDR2 YSYEKL. The CDR3 region is CASSQRDSMNSGELFF. For the CDR3, the DNA is TGCGCCAGCAGCCAGAGGGACAGCATGAACTCCGGGGAGCTGTTTTTT.

The chain combines TRBV18 with TRBJ1-1, with TRBD1 identical over 10 bases. The CDR3 is 15 residues long. The ends lost 0 bases at V and 5 bases at J; junction bases unmatched: 3. Germline V gene lookup returns CDR1 KGHSH and CDR2 LQKENI. The chain's CDR3 is CASSPPGQGITEAFF. In DNA form, the CDR3 reads TGTGCCAGCTCACCACCGGGACAGGGGATTACTGAAGCTTTCTTT.

In this sample, this clone turned up a few times. This chain joins TRBV7-8 and TRBJ2-5; TRBD2 might be the D (6 bases). The CDR3 loop spans 16 amino acids. Germline loops: CDR1 SGHVS, CDR2 FQNEAQ. V was shortened by 5 bases and J by 2 bases, with 18 bases between the two germline ends. This CDR3 reads CASSRGAGEGQETQYF. For the CDR3, the DNA is TGTGCCAGCAGCCGCGGGGCGGGCGAGGGTCAAGAGACCCAGTACTTC.

In this sample, this clone turned up once. The J gene is TRBJ2-7, the V gene TRBV7-9; 7 bases agree with TRBD2. CDR1 and CDR2 from the germline V gene are SEHNR and FQNEAQ (reference sequence). The CDR3 is 14 amino acids. The V gene end was trimmed by 5 bases and the J gene end by 6 bases; junction bases not matched to a gene: 10. CDR3 nucleotides: TGTGCCAGCAGCCAGGCGGCGGGAGTTCCCGAGCAGTACTTC. It specifies CASSQAAGVPEQYF.

The chain combines TRBV27 with TRBJ2-3; possibly TRBD1 or TRBD2 for D (6 bases each). V was pared by 7 bases and J by 2 bases, with 22 bases between. The CDR3 covers 17 residues. CDR1 is MNHEY and CDR2 is SMNVEV in the germline V gene (reference sequence). DNA for the CDR3: TGTGCCAGCACCTCTCGAGGGGGGCTATCATCCACAGATACGCAGTATTTT. Its translation: CASTSRGGLSSTDTQYF.

The chain recombines TRBV6-5 with TRBJ1-4; 9 bases agree with TRBD1. Per germline, CDR1 MNHEY and CDR2 SVGAGI. Losses at the gene ends were 5 bases for V and 8 bases for J; bases not matched to a gene: 9. The CDR3 is 15 amino acids. This CDR3 is CASSLSGTGNEKLFF. Here the CDR3 DNA reads TGTGCCAGCAGTCTCTCCGGGACAGGGAACGAAAAACTGTTTTTT.

J is TRBJ1-5 and V is TRBV12-3 or TRBV12-4; no clear D gene. This CDR3 is 12 amino acids long. Trimming pared 2 bases from V and 10 bases from J, leaving 9 bases between. The CDR3, as DNA: TGTGCCAGCAGTTTAATTCCGGAACCCCAGCATTTT. Translation gives CASSLIPEPQHF.

The V gene is TRBV5-1, the J gene TRBJ2-1; D not resolved. V was clipped by 2 bases and J by 3 bases, with 12 bases between them. Germline CDR1 SGHRS, CDR2 YFSETQ. This CDR3 is built from 15 residues. The CDR3 protein is CASSLRQPSYNEQFF. The CDR3 nucleotides read TGCGCCAGCAGCTTACGCCAGCCGAGCTACAATGAGCAGTTCTTC.

This clone was counted once. In DNA, the CDR3 is TGTGCCAGCAGCCTACTAGCGAGCGAGACCCAGTACTTC. It encodes CASSLLASETQYF. The rearrangement uses TRBV3-1 (or the pseudogene TRBV3-2) and TRBJ2-5, with TRBD2 identical over 7 bases. The germline V gene has CDR1 LGHDT and CDR2 YNNKEL (reference sequence). Trimming at V came to 4 bases and at J to 5 bases, leaving 4 bases not matched to a gene. The CDR3 runs 13 residues.

This chain connects TRBV28 to TRBJ1-6; TRBD1 matches 10 bases. The CDR3 loop spans 16 amino acids. Germline-derived CDR1 and CDR2 are MDHEN and SYDVKM. The junction had 2 bases not matched to a gene; V was cut back by 6 bases and J by 0 bases. CDR3 DNA sequence: TGTGCCAGCAGGGACAGGGGGAGCTCCTATAATTCACCCCTCCACTTT. Translated: CASRDRGSSYNSPLHF.

This clone was seen more than once but under ten times. The gene calls are TRBV12-3 or TRBV12-4 and TRBJ1-2; D unclear. V dropped 3 bases and J dropped 1 base, with 6 bases sitting between them. The CDR3 loop spans 13 amino acids. The CDR3 DNA sequence: TGTGCCAGCAGTTTGGTCAGTAACTATGGCTACACCTTC. Translated: CASSLVSNYGYTF.

The chain is built from TRBV12-3 or TRBV12-4 and TRBJ2-7; D is unclear. This CDR3 comprises 12 residues. The V gene lost 5 bases and the J gene lost 5 bases, with 10 bases spanning the gap. This CDR3 reads CASSARRNEQYF. The CDR3 nucleotides read TGTGCCAGCAGTGCCCGCCGGAACGAGCAGTACTTC.